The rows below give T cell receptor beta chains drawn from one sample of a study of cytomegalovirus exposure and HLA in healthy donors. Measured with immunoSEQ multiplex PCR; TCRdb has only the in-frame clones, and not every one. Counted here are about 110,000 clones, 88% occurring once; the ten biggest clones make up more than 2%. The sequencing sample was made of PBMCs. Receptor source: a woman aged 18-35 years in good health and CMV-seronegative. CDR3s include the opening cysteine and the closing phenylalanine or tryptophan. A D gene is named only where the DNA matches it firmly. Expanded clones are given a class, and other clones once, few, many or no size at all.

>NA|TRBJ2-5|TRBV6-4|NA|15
TGTGCCAGCAGTTTTTTCAGGAAGTACCAAGAGACCCAGTACTTC
CASSFFRKYQETQYF
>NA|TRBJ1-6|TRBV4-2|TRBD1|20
TGTGCCAGCAGCCCCAAGACAGGGAGTATTAGTAGCTCCTATAATTCACCCCTCCACTTT
CASSPKTGSISSSYNSPLHF
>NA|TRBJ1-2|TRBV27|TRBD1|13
TGTGCCAGCAGTTCCCCAGGGGGCTTTGGCTACACCTTC
CASSSPGGFGYTF
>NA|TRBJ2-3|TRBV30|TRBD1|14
TGTGCCTGGAGTGCGGGACAGAGCACAGATACGCAGTATTTT
CAWSAGQSTDTQYF
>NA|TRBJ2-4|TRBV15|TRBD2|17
TGTGCCACCAGCAGAGATCGACTAGCGGGAGCCCTAAACATTCAGTACTTC
CATSRDRLAGALNIQYF
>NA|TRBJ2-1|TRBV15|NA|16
TGTGCCACCAGCAGAGTGTTGGGGCCTCCGTACAATGAGCAGTTCTTC
CATSRVLGPPYNEQFF
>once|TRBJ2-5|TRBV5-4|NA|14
TGTGCCAGCAGCCTGGGTTGGCAACAAGAGACCCAGTACTTC
CASSLGWQQETQYF
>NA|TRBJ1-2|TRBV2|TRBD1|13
TGTGCCAGCAGGCCTCAGACAGGGTTTAGCTACACCTTC
CASRPQTGFSYTF
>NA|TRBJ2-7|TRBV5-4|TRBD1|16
TGTGCCAGCAGCTTGGCCCCGGGACAGGGGGCGGGTGAGCAGTACTTC
CASSLAPGQGAGEQYF
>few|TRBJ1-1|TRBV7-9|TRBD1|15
TGTGCCAGCAGCCTAGGGGGCAGGGCTAACACTGAAGCTTTCTTT
CASSLGGRANTEAFF
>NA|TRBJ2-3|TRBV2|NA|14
TGTGCCAGCAGTGAAGCACGAGAGGCAGATACGCAGTATTTT
CASSEAREADTQYF
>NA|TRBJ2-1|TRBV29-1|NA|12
TGCAGCGTTACTAGCTCCTACAATGAGCAGTTCTTC
CSVTSSYNEQFF
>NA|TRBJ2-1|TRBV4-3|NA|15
TGCGCCAGCAGCCTGAATAGCGGTTCCTACAATGAGCAGTTCTTC
CASSLNSGSYNEQFF
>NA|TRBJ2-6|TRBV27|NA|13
TGTGCCAGCAGTTCATCTGGGGCCAACGTCCTGACTTTC
CASSSSGANVLTF
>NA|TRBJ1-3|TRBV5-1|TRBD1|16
TGCGCCAGCAGTTCCAGCGGACAGGGGGCTGGAAACACCATATATTTT
CASSSSGQGAGNTIYF
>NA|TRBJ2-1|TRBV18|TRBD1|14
TGTGCCAGCTCACCGGGACAGGGGTGGAATGAGCAGTTCTTC
CASSPGQGWNEQFF
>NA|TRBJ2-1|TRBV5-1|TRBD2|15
TGCGCCAGCAGCCTACTAGCGGGGGGCCACAATGAGCAGTTCTTC
CASSLLAGGHNEQFF
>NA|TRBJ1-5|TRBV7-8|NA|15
TGTGCCAGCAGCTTAAGTCAGGGGTGGCATCAGCCCCAGCATTTT
CASSLSQGWHQPQHF
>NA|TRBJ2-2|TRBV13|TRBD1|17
TGTGCCAGCAGCCCTCGACAGGGTGGGCCTTTAACCGGGGAGCTGTTTTTT
CASSPRQGGPLTGELFF
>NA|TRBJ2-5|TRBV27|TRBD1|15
TGTGCCAGCAGTTTAGAGGGGACAGAACAAGAGACCCAGTACTTC
CASSLEGTEQETQYF
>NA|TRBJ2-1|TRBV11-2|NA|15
TGTGCCAGCAGCTTAATCCCACGAGGCTACAATGAGCAGTTCTTC
CASSLIPRGYNEQFF
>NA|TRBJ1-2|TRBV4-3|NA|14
TGCGCCAGCAGCCAAGATATGGAGGTCTATGGCTACACCTTC
CASSQDMEVYGYTF
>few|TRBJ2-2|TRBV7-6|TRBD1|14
TGTGCCAGCAGCCACAGGGGGAACACCGGGGAGCTGTTTTTT
CASSHRGNTGELFF
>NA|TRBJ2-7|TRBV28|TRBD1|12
TGTGCCAGCCGGGACAGAGCCTACGAGCAGTACTTC
CASRDRAYEQYF
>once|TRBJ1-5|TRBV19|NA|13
TGTGCCAGCGGCGGAGATATCAATCAGCCCCAGCATTTT
CASGGDINQPQHF
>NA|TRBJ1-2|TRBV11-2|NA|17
TGTGCCAGCAGCTTAGATGGGTCAACAGAAGCTAACTATGGCTACACCTTC
CASSLDGSTEANYGYTF
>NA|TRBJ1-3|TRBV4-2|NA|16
TGTGCCAGCAGCCAAGCCCTGGGGGGAGAAGGAAACACCATATATTTT
CASSQALGGEGNTIYF
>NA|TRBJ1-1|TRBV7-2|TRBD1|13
TGTGCCAGCAGTTTAAGGACAGGGGGAGAAGCTTTCTTT
CASSLRTGGEAFF
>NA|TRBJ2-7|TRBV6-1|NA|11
TGTGCCAGCGGGCAGTTCTACGAGCAGTACTTC
CASGQFYEQYF
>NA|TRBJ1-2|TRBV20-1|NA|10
TGCAGTGCCACACACGTGGGCTACACCTTC
CSATHVGYTF
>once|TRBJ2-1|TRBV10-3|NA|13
TGTGCCATCAGGCAACAGGGACCCAATGAGCAGTTCTTC
CAIRQQGPNEQFF
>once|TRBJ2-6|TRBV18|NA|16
TGTGCCAGCTCACCACCTCAGTACTCTGGGGCCAACGTCCTGACTTTC
CASSPPQYSGANVLTF
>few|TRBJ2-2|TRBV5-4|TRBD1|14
TGTGCCAGCAGGGAGGACAGGGTAACCGGGGAGCTGTTTTTT
CASREDRVTGELFF
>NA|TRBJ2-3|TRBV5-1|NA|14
TGCGCCAGCAGCTTGGAGGGACCCGCGGGGACGCAGTATTTT
CASSLEGPAGTQYF
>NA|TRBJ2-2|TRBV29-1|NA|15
TGCAGCTATCGAGGGGCGGGGAAGGGCACCGGGGAGCTGTTTTTT
CSYRGAGKGTGELFF
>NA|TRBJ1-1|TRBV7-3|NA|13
TGTGCCAGCAGCTCGACAGCTTCGACTGAAGCTTTCTTT
CASSSTASTEAFF
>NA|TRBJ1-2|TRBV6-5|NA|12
TGTGCCAGCAGACCCACAGGGAATGGCTACACCTTC
CASRPTGNGYTF
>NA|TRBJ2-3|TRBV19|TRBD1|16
TGTGCCAGTAGTACCCGACAGGGGGCAACTTGGGATACGCAGTATTTT
CASSTRQGATWDTQYF
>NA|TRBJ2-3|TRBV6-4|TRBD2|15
TGTGCCAGCAGTGTCCTAGCGGGAGGTACAGATACGCAGTATTTT
CASSVLAGGTDTQYF
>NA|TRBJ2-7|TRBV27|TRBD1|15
TGTGCCAGCAGTTTATCCGGACAGGGCTCCTACGAGCAGTACTTC
CASSLSGQGSYEQYF
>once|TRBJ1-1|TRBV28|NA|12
TGTGCCAGCACCCAGGGATCCACTGAAGCTTTCTTT
CASTQGSTEAFF
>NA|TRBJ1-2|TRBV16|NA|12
TGTGCCAGCAGCCGAGGAGTCAGTGGCTACACCTTC
CASSRGVSGYTF
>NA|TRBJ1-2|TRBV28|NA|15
TGTGCCAGCACCGGCTCAAAAGGGGACACCTATGGCTACACCTTC
CASTGSKGDTYGYTF
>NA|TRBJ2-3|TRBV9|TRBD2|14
TGTGCCAGCAGCGTAGCCAGCGGGGGTGATACGCAGTATTTT
CASSVASGGDTQYF
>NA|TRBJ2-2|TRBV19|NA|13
TGTGCCAGTGAAAGAGACAGGACCGGGGAGCTGTTTTTT
CASERDRTGELFF
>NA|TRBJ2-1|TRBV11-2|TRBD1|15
TGTGCCAGCAGCTTCGCGGACAGGGCTTTCTATGAGCAGTTCTTC
CASSFADRAFYEQFF
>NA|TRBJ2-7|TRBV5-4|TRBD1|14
TGTGCCAGCAGCAAGGGGACAGACTCCTACGAGCAGTACTTC
CASSKGTDSYEQYF
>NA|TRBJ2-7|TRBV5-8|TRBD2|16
TGTGCCAGCAGTTACCTCCAACTAGCGGGGGATAGCGAGCAGTACTTC
CASSYLQLAGDSEQYF
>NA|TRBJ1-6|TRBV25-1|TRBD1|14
TGTGCCAGCAGCCGGGACAGAGATAATTCACCCCTCCACTTT
CASSRDRDNSPLHF
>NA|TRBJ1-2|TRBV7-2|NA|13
TGTGCCAGCAGCCGACGGGTAGACTATGGCTACACCTTC
CASSRRVDYGYTF
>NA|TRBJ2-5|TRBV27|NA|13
TGTGCCAGCAGTCAATGGCGGGCGGAGACCCAGTACTTC
CASSQWRAETQYF
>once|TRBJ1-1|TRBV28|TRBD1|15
TGTGCCAGCAGTCCTTCAGACAGGGAGGACGCAAGGGCTTTCTTT
CASSPSDREDARAFF
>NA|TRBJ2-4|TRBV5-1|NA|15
TGCGCCAGCAGCTTGGGCGGGACAGCCAAAAACATTCAGTACTTC
CASSLGGTAKNIQYF
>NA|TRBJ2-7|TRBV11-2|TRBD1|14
TGTGCCAGCAGCTTTGGGACAGGGGCCTACGAGCAGTACTTC
CASSFGTGAYEQYF
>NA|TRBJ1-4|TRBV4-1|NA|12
TGCGCCAGCAGCCAAGAAAGAGGTATCTTGTTTTTT
CASSQERGILFF
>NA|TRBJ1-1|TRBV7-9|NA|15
TGTGCCAGCAGCTTAGGTGGGGACGGGAGCACTGAAGCTTTCTTT
CASSLGGDGSTEAFF
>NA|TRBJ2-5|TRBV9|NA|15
TGTGCCAGCAGCGTAGGGCGGGACCTCCAAGAGACCCAGTACTTC
CASSVGRDLQETQYF